The 30 T cell receptor beta chains below all came from one sample that was sequenced in a study of shared T cell receptors in the human thymus. Repertoires were generated with immunoSEQ multiplex PCR, while TCRdb's copy carries only in-frame clones and drops some. The table lists some 700,000 clones, 85% to 90% of them singletons. A further study also used this sample, focusing on human thymus T cells.

Sequences were obtained from thymocytes. Receptor source: a boy under two years old with a congenital heart defect.

The chain joins TRBV30 to TRBJ2-5; tentatively, D is TRBD1 (6 bases). The J call could be wrong; TRBJ2-7 is a better fit for the DNA end. The CDR3 consists of 13 residues. The germline V gene encodes CDR1 GTSNPN and CDR2 SVGIG (reference sequence). CDR3 DNA sequence: TGTGCCTGGAGTGGCAGGGGTTGGGTCGAGCAGTACTTC. It translates to CAWSGRGWVEQYF.

V usage is TRBV6-1 and J usage is TRBJ2-7, with TRBD1 matching 10 bases. Germline V CDR1 and CDR2: MNHNS, SASEGT. The CDR3 spans 14 residues. With 2 bases clipped from V and 7 bases from J, the junction kept 5 bases outside the gene matches. The CDR3 protein is CASSERTGGKEQYF. The CDR3 nucleotides read TGTGCCAGCAGTGAAAGGACAGGGGGTAAGGAGCAGTACTTC.

The chain carries TRBV4-1 and TRBJ2-1; 9 bases align to TRBD2. This CDR3 is built from 15 residues. J was trimmed by 4 bases and V by 4 bases; bases with no gene match: 5. The germline V gene has CDR1 MGHRA and CDR2 YSYEKL. The CDR3: CASSPATSGYNEQFF. CDR3 nucleotide sequence: TGCGCCAGCAGCCCAGCGACTAGCGGTTACAATGAGCAGTTCTTC.

The CDR3 is CAISESAGGSEKLFF. In nucleotides, the CDR3 is TGTGCCATCAGTGAGTCAGCAGGGGGTAGCGAAAAACTGTTTTTT. The chain is built from TRBV10-3 and TRBJ1-4, with TRBD1 matching over 7 bases. V trimming: 0 bases; J trimming: 8 bases; junction bases outside the gene matches: 6. The germline V gene encodes CDR1 ENHRY and CDR2 SYGVKD. This CDR3 has 15 amino acids.

V usage is TRBV11-3 and J usage is TRBJ2-2; 10 bases map to TRBD2. This CDR3 spans 18 amino acids. CDR1 is SGHNT and CDR2 is YENEEA in the germline V gene. J gave up 6 bases and V 0 bases, and 10 bases lay outside the gene matches. The CDR3 reads CASSLDRPTSGKAGELFF. The CDR3 nucleotides are TGTGCCAGCAGCTTAGATAGACCAACTAGCGGGAAAGCCGGGGAGCTGTTTTTT.

V is TRBV7-9 and J is TRBJ2-5; D might be TRBD2 (5 bases). The CDR3 is made up of 15 amino acids. The V and J ends lost 0 bases and 5 bases respectively, with 13 bases between them. Germline V gives CDR1 SEHNR, CDR2 FQNEAQ (reference sequence). The CDR3 loop is CASSLALGVGETQYF. In DNA, the CDR3 is TGTGCCAGCAGCTTAGCGCTCGGGGTAGGGGAGACCCAGTACTTC.

The chain recombines TRBV5-4 with TRBJ2-4; possibly TRBD1 for D (7 bases). Germline V lookup: CDR1 SGHNT, CDR2 YYREEE (reference sequence). Between the trimmed V and J ends, which lost 3 bases and 3 bases, there was a span of 16 bases. The CDR3 covers 16 residues. CDR3 in amino acids: CASSSQGGFGKNIQYF. The CDR3 coding sequence is TGTGCCAGCAGCTCGCAGGGGGGTTTCGGCAAAAACATTCAGTACTTC.

The gene calls are TRBV27 and TRBJ2-7, with 11 bases lining up with TRBD2. CDR1 is MNHEY, CDR2 SMNVEV, per germline (reference sequence). CDR3 size: 16 residues. V dropped 5 bases and J dropped 2; count of bases not matched to a gene: 8. The CDR3 loop reads CASSPLAGGFPYEQYF. The CDR3 DNA is TGTGCCAGCAGTCCGTTAGCGGGAGGGTTCCCCTACGAGCAGTACTTC.

In DNA form, the CDR3 reads TGTGCCAGCAGCTTGGGACAGGGAGTTGGAAACACCATATATTTT. The encoded protein is CASSLGQGVGNTIYF. The genes are TRBV5-5 and TRBJ1-3; the match to TRBD1 covers 7 bases. V shed 0 bases and J 3 bases; nucleotides not matched to a gene: 3. CDR1 SGHKS and CDR2 YYEKEE come from the germline V gene (reference sequence). This CDR3 region has 15 residues. Combining the CDR3 with reference TRBV5-5 and TRBJ1-3 gives the whole variable domain DAGVTQSPTHLIKTRGQQVTLRCSPISGHKSVSWYQQVLGQGPQFIFQYYEKEERGRGNFPDRFSARQFPNYSSELNVNALLLGDSALYLCASSLGQGVGNTIYFGEGSWLTVV.

The chain combines TRBV5-8 with TRBJ2-7, with a tentative D call TRBD2 (6 bases). V shed 7 bases and J shed 3 bases, with 23 bases lying between them. Per the germline V gene, CDR1 is SGHTS and CDR2 is YDEGEE. The CDR3 is made up of 16 amino acids. In DNA, the CDR3 is TGTGCCAGCGCCTGTAACACGGGACTCCCCAACTACGAGCAGTACTTC. Encoded protein: CASACNTGLPNYEQYF.

The rearrangement uses TRBV7-2 and TRBJ2-7; 10 bases line up with TRBD2. The CDR3 runs 16 residues. The ends lost 2 bases at V and 5 bases at J; junction bases unmatched: 9. The germline CDR1 and CDR2 sequences are SGHTA and FQGNSA. CDR3 region: CASSLSTSGAIDEQYF. As DNA, the CDR3 is TGTGCCAGCAGCTTATCCACTAGCGGGGCGATCGACGAGCAGTACTTC.

In regard to this clone: At the DNA level, this CDR3 is encoded by other sequences in the same sample as well. The chain couples TRBV5-1 to TRBJ2-2; 7 bases are shared with TRBD2. This CDR3 region has 16 residues. J lost 0 bases, V lost 7 bases, and 9 bases had no gene match. Germline CDR1 SGHRS, CDR2 YFSETQ. The CDR3 loop reads CASSLERGSNTGELFF. CDR3 nucleotides: TGCGCCAGCTCCTTAGAGCGGGGTTCGAACACCGGGGAGCTGTTTTTT.

The J gene is TRBJ2-1, the V gene TRBV5-4; TRBD2 aligns across 14 bases. The ends lost 6 bases at V and 10 bases at J; junction bases unmatched: 12. The CDR3 extends over 16 amino acids. The germline V gene encodes CDR1 SGHNT and CDR2 YYREEE (reference sequence). The CDR3 protein is CASNLRLAGGVREQFF. The DNA of the CDR3 is TGTGCCAGCAACTTAAGACTAGCGGGAGGGGTAAGGGAGCAGTTCTTC. Full variable domain (rest looked up from reference TRBV5-4 and TRBJ2-1): ETGVTQSPTHLIKTRGQQVTLRCSSQSGHNTVSWYQQALGQGPQFIFQYYREEENGRGNFPPRFSGLQFPNYSSELNVNALELDDSALYLCASNLRLAGGVREQFFGPGTRLTVL.

The chain is built from TRBV5-8 and TRBJ2-7; no clear D. The germline V gene has CDR1 SGHTS and CDR2 YDEGEE. Trimming removed 2 bases from V and 2 bases from J, with 14 bases in between. CDR3 length: 15 residues. CDR3 coding DNA: TGTGCCAGCAGCTTCTTGGGCAAGGCCCCCTACGAGCAGTACTTC. This gives the protein CASSFLGKAPYEQYF.

V gene TRBV4-3 combines with J gene TRBJ1-2, with a possible D match to TRBD1 (5 bases). V gave up 4 bases and J gave up 3 bases, with 12 bases separating them. The CDR3 loop spans 14 amino acids. From germline, CDR1 is LGHNA and CDR2 YSLEER. CDR3 loop: CASSPGDRYYGYTF. CDR3 DNA sequence: TGCGCCAGCAGCCCGGGGGACCGATACTATGGCTACACCTTC.

V usage is TRBV7-2 and J usage is TRBJ1-1; D ambiguous. Per germline, CDR1 SGHTA and CDR2 FQGNSA. The V gene lost 5 bases and the J gene lost 3 bases, with 13 bases spanning the gap. The CDR3 is 14 amino acids. The CDR3, as DNA: TGTGCCAGCAGCCAACTCGGGCGGGACACTGAAGCTTTCTTT. This sequence encodes CASSQLGRDTEAFF.

The chain links TRBV14 to TRBJ2-7, with 13 bases identical to TRBD2. Trimming cost V 1 base and J 3 bases; bases outside gene matches: 6. In germline, CDR1 is SGHDN, CDR2 FVKESK. The CDR3 consists of 17 residues. CDR3 sequence reads: CASSQAGLAGAYYEQYF. CDR3 in DNA: TGTGCCAGCAGCCAAGCCGGACTAGCGGGAGCATACTACGAGCAGTACTTC.

The V call is TRBV7-3, the J call TRBJ2-2, with a weak D call TRBD2 (5 bases). Trimming removed 2 bases from V and 1 base from J, with 17 bases in between. This CDR3 is built from 18 residues. Germline CDR1 SGHTA, CDR2 FQGTGA. CDR3 sequence: CASSLQGGRLKNTGELFF. The DNA for the CDR3 is TGTGCCAGCAGCTTACAAGGCGGCAGACTAAAGAACACCGGGGAGCTGTTTTTT.

This chain uses TRBV30 with TRBJ1-1; 8 positions match TRBD1. CDR1 GTSNPN and CDR2 SVGIG come from the germline V gene (reference sequence). V lost 5 bases to trimming and J lost 0 bases; unmatched junction nucleotides: 8. The CDR3 totals 15 residues. DNA for the CDR3: TGTGCCTGGGGTGGGGGGACAGGCATGAACACTGAAGCTTTCTTT. Translated: CAWGGGTGMNTEAFF.

The J gene is TRBJ2-6, the V gene TRBV7-9; 9 bases are shared with TRBD1. The trim removed 1 base at V and 5 bases at J, leaving 9 bases unmatched. Germline-derived CDR1 and CDR2 are SEHNR and FQNEAQ (reference sequence). The CDR3 spans 18 residues. CDR3 bases: TGTGCCAGCAGCTTAGGGACCCCACAGGGGGCGAGGGCCAACGTCCTGACTTTC. It specifies CASSLGTPQGARANVLTF.

The chain couples TRBV7-9 to TRBJ2-1; 7 nucleotides line up with TRBD2. Losses at the gene ends were 7 bases for V and 1 base for J; bases not matched to a gene: 16. There are 18 residues in the CDR3. Germline V gives CDR1 SEHNR, CDR2 FQNEAQ (reference sequence). CDR3 nucleotides: TGTGCCAGCACCCCAACTAGCGCGAAAGGGGCTTCCTACAATGAGCAGTTCTTC. As protein: CASTPTSAKGASYNEQFF. The entire variable domain, with the rest obtained from reference TRBV7-9 and TRBJ2-1, is as follows: DTGVSQNPRHKITKRGQNVTFRCDPISEHNRLYWYRQTLGQGPEFLTYFQNEAQLEKSRLLSDRFSAERPKGSFSTLEIQRTEQGDSAMYLCASTPTSAKGASYNEQFFGPGTRLTVL.

This clone was seen more than once but under ten times. The chain's CDR3 is CASSLPRWGQVDYGYTF. In DNA, the CDR3 is TGTGCCAGCAGTTTGCCCCGGTGGGGACAGGTAGACTATGGCTACACCTTC. V is TRBV28 and J is TRBJ1-2; 8 nucleotides align to TRBD1. The CDR3 runs to 17 residues. The junction had 12 bases not matched to a gene; V was cut back by 3 bases and J by 3 bases. In germline, CDR1 is MDHEN, CDR2 SYDVKM.

V is TRBV6-1 and J is TRBJ2-6; D is perhaps TRBD1 (5 bases). Between the trimmed V and J ends, which lost 0 bases and 0 bases, there was a span of 12 bases. Germline CDR1 MNHNS, CDR2 SASEGT. CDR3 length: 18 amino acids. The CDR3 loop is CASSEATAIHSGANVLTF. As DNA, the CDR3 is TGTGCCAGCAGTGAAGCGACAGCGATTCACTCTGGGGCCAACGTCCTGACTTTC.

The chain uses TRBV15 and TRBJ2-5, with 9 bases identical to TRBD1. After removal of 8 bases from V and 5 bases from J, the junction contained 12 bases not matched to a gene. Looked up from germline, CDR1 is LNHNV and CDR2 is YYDKDF (reference sequence). The CDR3 is 15 residues long. CDR3 region: CATLGRDRALETQYF. The CDR3 nucleotides read TGTGCCACCCTCGGGCGGGACAGGGCCCTGGAGACCCAGTACTTC.

CDR3 sequence: CASTPAGEGLQETQYF. CDR3 nucleotides: TGCGCCAGCACCCCCGCGGGGGAGGGGCTCCAAGAGACCCAGTACTTC. V and J are TRBV4-1 and TRBJ2-5; TRBD2 aligns across 7 bases. J gave up 1 base and V 7 bases, and 12 bases lay outside the gene matches. CDR3 size: 16 residues. Germline V gives CDR1 MGHRA, CDR2 YSYEKL.

V usage is TRBV27 and J usage is TRBJ2-3; 13 bases match TRBD2. Looked up from germline, CDR1 is MNHEY and CDR2 is SMNVEV (reference sequence). The trim removed 5 bases at V and 8 bases at J, leaving 10 bases unmatched. The CDR3 sequence is 16 residues long. CDR3 DNA: TGTGCCAGCAGTCCACTAGCGGGAGGGCCCTCGGGTACGCAGTATTTT. Translating gives CASSPLAGGPSGTQYF.

The J gene is TRBJ1-1, the V gene TRBV11-3; the D gene is possibly TRBD1 (6 bases). Germline CDR1 and CDR2: SGHNT and YENEEA. CDR3 length: 18 residues. Trimming pared 5 bases from V and 1 base from J, leaving 23 bases between. The CDR3 DNA reads as TGTGCCAGCAGCATACTCACTCCAGGGGAAAAGGGGAACACTGAAGCTTTCTTT. Translation: CASSILTPGEKGNTEAFF.

With respect to this clone: Other DNA sequences from this sample encode an identical CDR3 as well. The chain carries TRBV4-3 and TRBJ2-1; 8 bases line up with TRBD2. This CDR3 spans 19 amino acids. Germline CDR1 and CDR2: LGHNA and YSLEER. Trimming removed 2 bases from V and 0 bases from J; junction bases left unmatched: 12. The CDR3 DNA sequence: TGCGCCAGCAGCCAACCTCCCCTACTAGCGGCAGCCTCCTACAATGAGCAGTTCTTC. This translates into CASSQPPLLAAASYNEQFF.

This chain connects TRBV10-3 to TRBJ2-7; 9 nucleotides match TRBD2. Germline-derived CDR1 and CDR2 are ENHRY and SYGVKD. This CDR3 is built from 14 residues. V shed 3 bases and J 0 bases; nucleotides not matched to a gene: 0. CDR3 residues: CAISDSGSSYEQYF. For the CDR3, the DNA is TGTGCCATCAGTGATAGCGGGAGCTCCTACGAGCAGTACTTC.

This clone was seen a single time. V usage is TRBV5-1 and J usage is TRBJ1-1; no clear D gene. V lost 3 bases and J lost 4, with 16 bases in between. The CDR3 length is 15 residues. CDR1 and CDR2 (germline): SGHRS, YFSETQ. This chain's CDR3 is CASSSLAGKRTEAFF. The CDR3 DNA reads TGCGCCAGCAGCTCGCTGGCGGGGAAGCGCACTGAAGCTTTCTTT.